A single sample gave rise to the 20 T cell receptor beta chains below, sequenced in a study of CD8+ T cells in alopecia areata. RNA extraction and reverse transcription yielded cDNA as sequencing template. Sequencing used immunoSEQ multiplex PCR; TCRdb keeps in-frame clones, though not all of them. The data hold 100,000 to 150,000 clones, with approximately 49% observed a single time. Sequencing used CD8+ T cells sorted from blood, obtained at week 0. All receptors derive from a human donor with alopecia areata.

This clone was seen a few times. This chain connects TRBV20-1 to TRBJ2-7; D is perhaps TRBD1 (5 bases). Trimming took off 3 bases at V and 9 bases at J, with 12 bases between the two ends. There are 11 residues in the CDR3. Germline V gene sequence: CDR1 DFQATT, CDR2 SNEGSKA (reference sequence). The CDR3 protein is CSARSGLGQYF. CDR3 DNA sequence: TGCAGTGCTAGGTCAGGGTTAGGGCAGTACTTC.

In its sample, this clone was seen a few times. The chain couples TRBV10-3 to TRBJ2-7, with D hard to call. V gave up 3 bases and J gave up 3 bases, with 15 bases separating them. CDR1 and CDR2 from the germline V gene are ENHRY and SYGVKD. The CDR3 has 15 residues. The CDR3, as DNA: TGTGCCATCAGTGAACCCCGGACCTTTAGCTACGAGCAGTACTTC. Its translation is CAISEPRTFSYEQYF.

This clone was found a few times. V usage is TRBV12-5 and J usage is TRBJ2-2; unclear D gene. CDR3 length: 13 residues. In germline, CDR1 is LGHNT, CDR2 FRNRAP. With 1 base removed from V and 5 bases from J, the gap between germline ends came to 5 bases. The CDR3 loop is CASGLAATGELFF. DNA for the CDR3: TGTGCTAGTGGTTTGGCTGCGACCGGGGAGCTGTTTTTT.

This chain links TRBV27 with TRBJ2-7, with TRBD2 matching over 12 bases. Germline V gives CDR1 MNHEY, CDR2 SMNVEV (reference sequence). The J segment lost 1 base and the V segment lost 7 bases, leaving 5 bases of the junction unmatched. The CDR3 has 15 residues. CDR3: CASTTLAGGSYEQYF. DNA of the CDR3: TGTGCCAGCACCACACTAGCGGGGGGTTCCTACGAGCAGTACTTC.

This clone has a single count. J is TRBJ2-3 and V is TRBV27, with D unresolved. V lost 10 bases to trimming and J lost 5 bases, with 10 bases between them. The CDR3 has 11 amino acids. Germline V gene lookup returns CDR1 MNHEY and CDR2 SMNVEV (reference sequence). The CDR3 loop is CATFRRDTQYF. The CDR3 DNA is TGTGCCACCTTCAGACGAGATACGCAGTATTTT.

CDR3 protein: CASSEERALNQPQHF. The CDR3 DNA sequence: TGTGCCAGCAGTGAAGAAAGGGCCTTAAATCAGCCCCAGCATTTT. The chain uses TRBV6-1 and TRBJ1-5; D gene uncertain. The CDR3 totals 15 residues. CDR1 and CDR2 (germline): MNHNS, SASEGT. V was cut by 1 base and J by 4 bases, with 11 bases left in between.

This clone was found a few times. V gene TRBV11-2 combines with J gene TRBJ1-4; 10 positions match TRBD1. This CDR3 spans 15 amino acids. Germline V lookup: CDR1 SGHAT, CDR2 FQNNGV. J gave up 7 bases and V 3 bases, and 5 bases lay outside the gene matches. In nucleotides, the CDR3 is TGTGCCAGCAGCTTTGGGACAGGGGTTGGTGAAAAACTGTTTTTT. Its translation: CASSFGTGVGEKLFF.

This clone was picked up many times. This chain connects TRBV6-1 to TRBJ2-3; D is undetermined. The CDR3 runs 15 residues. Trimming removed 5 bases at V and 0 bases at J, with 12 bases between. CDR1 and CDR2 (germline): MNHNS, SASEGT. This CDR3 is CASSFVAASTDTQYF. The CDR3 DNA reads as TGTGCCAGCAGTTTTGTGGCAGCTAGCACAGATACGCAGTATTTT.

The chain's CDR3 is CASSLGGLGYGYTF. CDR3 DNA: TGTGCCAGCAGTTTGGGGGGGCTGGGGTATGGCTACACCTTC. This chain links TRBV27 with TRBJ1-2; D might be TRBD1 (6 bases). Trimming left V 3 bases short and J 5 bases short, with 13 bases between. CDR1 MNHEY and CDR2 SMNVEV come from the germline V gene (reference sequence). This CDR3 spans 14 amino acids.

This clone was observed a handful of times. V gene TRBV5-1 combines with J gene TRBJ2-7; the D gene is possibly TRBD2 (5 bases). Trimming removed 1 base from V and 3 bases from J, with 11 bases in between. Looked up from germline, CDR1 is SGHRS and CDR2 is YFSETQ. This CDR3 is built from 14 residues. CDR3: CASSLMAAGYEQYF. CDR3 DNA sequence: TGCGCCAGCAGCTTGATGGCTGCGGGCTACGAGCAGTACTTC.

The genes are TRBV7-2 and TRBJ1-1; 7 bases line up with TRBD1. Germline V gene lookup returns CDR1 SGHTA and CDR2 FQGNSA. CDR3 size: 14 residues. The ends lost 4 bases at V and 0 bases at J; junction bases unmatched: 2. The CDR3: CASSWGQLNTEAFF. In DNA, the CDR3 is TGTGCCAGCAGCTGGGGACAGTTGAACACTGAAGCTTTCTTT. Complete variable domain (other parts from reference TRBV7-2 and TRBJ1-1): GAGVSQSPSNKVTEKGKDVELRCDPISGHTALYWYRQSLGQGLEFLIYFQGNSAPDKSGLPSDRFSAERTGGSVSTLTIQRTQQEDSAVYLCASSWGQLNTEAFFGQGTRLTVV.

V usage is TRBV10-3 and J usage is TRBJ1-6; D remains ambiguous. V lost 2 bases, J lost 9 bases, and 8 bases lay in between. The CDR3 sequence is 13 residues long. CDR1 and CDR2 (germline): ENHRY, SYGVKD. CDR3: CAISENRASPLHF. CDR3 DNA: TGTGCCATCAGTGAGAACAGAGCTTCACCCCTCCACTTT.

The V call is TRBV7-8, the J call TRBJ2-5, with TRBD1 matching 8 bases. The CDR3 is made up of 16 amino acids. After removal of 3 bases from V and 5 bases from J, the junction contained 11 bases not matched to a gene. Germline V gene sequence: CDR1 SGHVS, CDR2 FQNEAQ. Written as DNA, the CDR3 is TGTGCCAGCAGCTTTGCACAGGGGGAGAGAAGGGAGACCCAGTACTTC. Residues: CASSFAQGERRETQYF.

The V call is TRBV9, the J call TRBJ2-6; a possible D gene is TRBD1 (5 bases). The CDR3 loop spans 17 amino acids. Germline CDR1 is SGDLS and CDR2 is YYNGEE. Trimming cost V 1 base and J 0 bases, with 11 bases left between them. CDR3 sequence: CASSVSPRDSGANVLTF. DNA of the CDR3: TGTGCCAGCAGCGTAAGTCCCAGGGACTCTGGGGCCAACGTCCTGACTTTC.

A few counts support this clone. The gene calls are TRBV29-1 and TRBJ2-2, with a possible D match to TRBD2 (7 bases). CDR3 size: 15 residues. Germline loops: CDR1 SQVTM, CDR2 ANQGSEA. Trimming took off 3 bases at V and 1 base at J, with 12 bases between the two ends. CDR3 sequence reads: CSVDLRGQNTGELFF. The CDR3 nucleotides are TGCAGCGTTGATTTGCGGGGGCAGAACACCGGGGAGCTGTTTTTT.

This clone was observed a few times. This rearrangement joins TRBV5-1 to TRBJ2-1; D is uncertain. Germline V gives CDR1 SGHRS, CDR2 YFSETQ. V was clipped by 2 bases and J by 9 bases, with 15 bases between them. The CDR3 runs 14 residues. The CDR3 here is CASSLASPVSEQFF. CDR3 sequence (DNA): TGCGCCAGCAGCTTAGCGAGCCCTGTCAGTGAGCAGTTCTTC.

This clone was detected a few times. The genes are TRBV29-1 and TRBJ2-1, with D perhaps assigned TRBD1 or TRBD2 (5 bases each). The germline gives CDR1 SQVTM, CDR2 ANQGSEA. Trimming shortened V by 6 bases and J by 3 bases, and 12 bases separated the two germline ends. The CDR3 sequence is 13 residues long. CDR3 in DNA: TGCAGCGTGGGAGACAGCCTCTACAATGAGCAGTTCTTC. This encodes CSVGDSLYNEQFF.

This clone showed up just a few times. The rearrangement joins TRBV5-6 to TRBJ1-3; the D is unclear. V was pared by 0 bases and J by 4 bases, with 5 bases between. Germline V gene sequence: CDR1 SGHDT, CDR2 YYEEEE. The length of the CDR3 is 13 residues. The chain's CDR3 is CASSLVRGNTIYF. The DNA of the CDR3 is TGTGCCAGCAGCTTGGTAAGGGGAAACACCATATATTTT.

The chain uses TRBV27 and TRBJ1-1, with D unresolved. Germline V gene data show CDR1 as MNHEY and CDR2 as SMNVEV (reference sequence). V lost 2 bases, J lost 1 base, and 14 bases lay in between. This CDR3 comprises 16 residues. CDR3 sequence (DNA): TGTGCCAGCAGTTTAAGCCCGGGATACCCGAACACTGAAGCTTTCTTT. It encodes CASSLSPGYPNTEAFF.

The rearrangement links TRBV4-1 to TRBJ1-4; the D gene is possibly TRBD1 (5 bases). Germline V gene sequence: CDR1 MGHRA, CDR2 YSYEKL. The CDR3 is 15 residues long. V was pared by 7 bases and J by 8 bases, with 20 bases between. In nucleotides, the CDR3 is TGCGCCAGCAACCCAATGGCCGGGGCAGGGGAAAAACTGTTTTTT. Protein: CASNPMAGAGEKLFF.